These T cell receptor beta chains were read from a single sample in a study of low-dose radiotherapy and immunotherapy resistance in tumors. TCRdb redid the calling of the reads with MiXCR, one entry per CDR3 protein. Of around 79,000 distinct CDR3 sequences in the sample, 18% were seen once. Sequencing was performed on PBMCs, taken before treatment. Every receptor here comes from a male donor with prostate cancer. CDR3s include the opening cysteine and the closing phenylalanine or tryptophan. A D gene is named only where the DNA matches it firmly. Sizes are listed as once, few, many, or a class for an expanded clone.

abundance: many
d_gene: .
j_gene: TRBJ1-2
v_gene: TRBV7-3
CDR3nt: TGTGCCAGCAGGTTAGGCAGGGCCAAAAATGGCTACACCTTC
CDR3aa: CASRLGRAKNGYTF

abundance: many
d_gene: TRBD2
j_gene: TRBJ2-3
v_gene: TRBV12-3/TRBV12-4
CDR3nt: TGTGCCAGCACCCGTCGCTCTAGCGGGAGGGCCTCTAACACAGATACGCAGTATTTT
CDR3aa: CASTRRSSGRASNTDTQYF

abundance: many
d_gene: TRBD2
j_gene: TRBJ2-1
v_gene: TRBV5-1
CDR3nt: TGCGCCAGCAGCTTGGAAGGCGGGAGCCCATACAATGAGCAGTTCTTC
CDR3aa: CASSLEGGSPYNEQFF

abundance: many
d_gene: .
j_gene: TRBJ2-7
v_gene: TRBV10-3
CDR3nt: TGTGCCATCAGTGAGCGCCCCTACGAGCAGTACTTC
CDR3aa: CAISERPYEQYF

abundance: many
d_gene: .
j_gene: TRBJ2-5
v_gene: TRBV4-1
CDR3nt: TGCGCCAGCAGCCAAGAGGTGGGGGGAAAGACCCAGTACTTC
CDR3aa: CASSQEVGGKTQYF

abundance: many
d_gene: .
j_gene: TRBJ2-5
v_gene: TRBV7-2
CDR3nt: TGTGCCAGCAGCTTAGCCCAGGGTTTTCGGGGAGAGACCCAGTACTTC
CDR3aa: CASSLAQGFRGETQYF

abundance: many
d_gene: TRBD1
j_gene: TRBJ2-2
v_gene: TRBV5-1
CDR3nt: TGCGCCAGCAGCTTGCCCGGACAGGTCGGCACCGGGGAGCTGTTTTTT
CDR3aa: CASSLPGQVGTGELFF

abundance: many
d_gene: TRBD2
j_gene: TRBJ2-3
v_gene: TRBV30
CDR3nt: TGTGCCTGGATGAAGCGGGGGGCCCCAGATACGCAGTATTTT
CDR3aa: CAWMKRGAPDTQYF

abundance: many
d_gene: .
j_gene: TRBJ1-5
v_gene: TRBV7-2
CDR3nt: TGTGCCAGCGCCCCACAGAGAAATCAGCCCCAGCATTTT
CDR3aa: CASAPQRNQPQHF

abundance: many
d_gene: .
j_gene: TRBJ1-1
v_gene: TRBV30
CDR3nt: TGTGCCTGGAGCGGTCGGGTTAGAACTGAAGCTTTCTTT
CDR3aa: CAWSGRVRTEAFF

abundance: many
d_gene: .
j_gene: TRBJ1-2
v_gene: TRBV9
CDR3nt: TGTGCCAGCAGCCCCAGCGGGGGTGGGAACTATGGCTACACCTTC
CDR3aa: CASSPSGGGNYGYTF

abundance: many
d_gene: TRBD1
j_gene: TRBJ1-4
v_gene: TRBV2
CDR3nt: TGTGCCAGCAACCGACAGGGGCCGGGGGCTGAAAAACTGTTTTTT
CDR3aa: CASNRQGPGAEKLFF

abundance: many
d_gene: .
j_gene: TRBJ2-5
v_gene: TRBV9
CDR3nt: TGTGCCAGCAGCGTAGATGGCACGAAACAAGAGACCCAGTACTTC
CDR3aa: CASSVDGTKQETQYF

abundance: few
d_gene: .
j_gene: TRBJ1-2
v_gene: TRBV20-1
CDR3nt: TGCAGTGCTAGAGGAGGGAGCACCTATGGCTACACCTTC
CDR3aa: CSARGGSTYGYTF

abundance: many
d_gene: TRBD1
j_gene: TRBJ2-1
v_gene: TRBV18
CDR3nt: TGTGCCAGCTCACCGCCGGGACAGCCCTACAATGAGCAGTTCTTC
CDR3aa: CASSPPGQPYNEQFF

abundance: few
d_gene: TRBD2
j_gene: TRBJ2-3
v_gene: TRBV29-1
CDR3nt: TGCAGCGTTGAACGACTGTCTAGCGGAGCTAGCACAGATACGCAGTATTTT
CDR3aa: CSVERLSSGASTDTQYF

abundance: many
d_gene: .
j_gene: TRBJ2-3
v_gene: TRBV7-2
CDR3nt: TGTGCCAGCAGCTTAAGGGGCCTCCGTACGGGAGATACGCAGTATTTT
CDR3aa: CASSLRGLRTGDTQYF

abundance: many
d_gene: .
j_gene: TRBJ2-3
v_gene: TRBV6-2/TRBV6-3
CDR3nt: TGTGCCAGCAGTCTACGGTCCCTTTCTGGCACAGATACGCAGTATTTT
CDR3aa: CASSLRSLSGTDTQYF

abundance: many
d_gene: .
j_gene: TRBJ1-6
v_gene: TRBV20-1
CDR3nt: TGCAGTGCTAGAAAGGACGGGGAGCCCTATAATTCACCCCTCCACTTT
CDR3aa: CSARKDGEPYNSPLHF

abundance: many
d_gene: TRBD1
j_gene: TRBJ2-6
v_gene: TRBV30
CDR3nt: TGTGCCTCCCCGGGGCGACAGGGGGATTCTGGGGCCAACGTCCTGACTTTC
CDR3aa: CASPGRQGDSGANVLTF